The 28 T cell receptor beta chains given below trace back to one sample, sequenced in a study of sequential checkpoint blockade in melanoma. Noted treatment: randomized to nivolumab then ipilimumab (arm A) or the reverse (arm B). Produced via immunoSEQ multiplex PCR; TCRdb's table is partial and in-frame only. The sample has about 5,700 clones, around 21% seen once; the top ten hold around 10%. The sequencing used tumor tissue (inferred from file names), collected from a patient given nivolumab and ipilimumab in sequence. The origin of the receptors is a human donor with melanoma.

The chain carries TRBV29-1 and TRBJ2-1, with TRBD2 matching over 9 bases. The CDR3 consists of 16 residues. Germline lookup yields CDR1 SQVTM and CDR2 ANQGSEA. V gave up 7 bases and J gave up 4 bases; unmatched junction bases: 14. The DNA of the CDR3 is TGCAGCGCCCATGGGGCGGGAGGGCCGCTTTACAATGAGCAGTTCTTC. As protein: CSAHGAGGPLYNEQFF.

This clone came up many times. This chain joins TRBV11-3 and TRBJ2-7, with TRBD1 identical over 12 bases. The germline V gene has CDR1 SGHNT and CDR2 YENEEA. J gave up 4 bases and V 5 bases, and 6 bases lay outside the gene matches. CDR3 length equals 15 residues. The CDR3: CASSEPGQGAYEQYF. The DNA of the CDR3 is TGTGCCAGCAGCGAACCGGGACAGGGGGCTTACGAGCAGTACTTC.

This clone was detected a few times. V usage is TRBV27 and J usage is TRBJ2-5, with D possibly matching TRBD2 (6 bases). The CDR3 length is 14 residues. The germline V and J ends were trimmed by 3 bases and 1 base, with 9 bases remaining between them. CDR1 is MNHEY and CDR2 is SMNVEV in the germline V gene (reference sequence). Here the CDR3 reads CASSLDSGQETQYF. In DNA form, the CDR3 reads TGTGCCAGCAGTTTGGATAGCGGCCAAGAGACCCAGTACTTC.

The chain carries TRBV10-2 and TRBJ2-1, with TRBD2 identical over 9 bases. After removal of 2 bases from V and 5 bases from J, the junction contained 4 bases not matched to a gene. CDR1 is WSHSY and CDR2 is SAAADI in the germline V gene. The CDR3 is 15 residues long. In nucleotides, the CDR3 is TGCGCCAGCAGTGAGCTAGCGGGGCCGCACAATGAGCAGTTCTTC. Translating it yields CASSELAGPHNEQFF.

V and J are TRBV6-8 and TRBJ2-1; weak D call: TRBD2 (6 bases). The V end lost 8 bases, the J end lost 7 bases, and 21 bases lay between the germline ends. This CDR3 has 15 residues. Per germline, CDR1 MNHGY and CDR2 SAAAGT. In DNA, the CDR3 is TGTGCCAGCCTACCCCACGGAGGGCTATGGAATGAGCAGTTCTTC. Its translation: CASLPHGGLWNEQFF.

V gene TRBV5-1 combines with J gene TRBJ1-1; the match to TRBD1 covers 7 bases. This CDR3 is 14 amino acids long. Unmatched junction bases numbered 3, after V lost 3 bases and J lost 1 base. Looked up from germline, CDR1 is SGHRS and CDR2 is YFSETQ. The CDR3 loop is CASSWGTENTEAFF. DNA for the CDR3: TGCGCCAGCAGCTGGGGGACAGAGAACACTGAAGCTTTCTTT.

This chain links TRBV6-8 with TRBJ2-5, with 10 bases fitting TRBD2. Trimming cost V 4 bases and J 0 bases; bases outside gene matches: 2. This CDR3 is built from 15 residues. CDR1 is MNHGY, CDR2 SAAAGT, per germline. The CDR3 spells CASSSLAGYQETQYF. The CDR3 region has the DNA TGTGCCAGCAGTTCACTAGCGGGGTACCAAGAGACCCAGTACTTC.

The sample holds a few counts of this clone. This chain links TRBV19 with TRBJ1-1; no clear D. Germline CDR1 is LNHDA and CDR2 is SQIVND (reference sequence). This CDR3 has 15 amino acids. Trimming took off 4 bases at V and 5 bases at J, with 17 bases between the two ends. CDR3 amino acids: CASSTGRLGRTEAFF. DNA of the CDR3: TGTGCCAGTAGTACCGGGAGGCTAGGGCGGACTGAAGCTTTCTTT.

This rearrangement joins TRBV11-3 to TRBJ2-4; D tentatively fits TRBD1 or TRBD2 (7 bases each). V dropped 5 bases and J dropped 3 bases, with 17 bases sitting between them. CDR1 SGHNT and CDR2 YENEEA come from the germline V gene. The CDR3 sequence is 16 residues long. The chain's CDR3 is CASSPGGGDSKNIQYF. The CDR3 DNA is TGTGCCAGCAGCCCGGGAGGCGGGGACAGCAAAAACATTCAGTACTTC.

Many counts were recorded for this clone. The chain links TRBV11-3 to TRBJ2-2; no clear D. The CDR3 loop spans 17 amino acids. With 1 base removed from V and 4 bases from J, the gap between germline ends came to 16 bases. Germline CDR1 and CDR2: SGHNT and YENEEA. The CDR3 nucleotides read TGTGCCAGCAGCTTAGGGGATGGCAGGTTGGGCACCGGGGAGCTGTTTTTT. This sequence encodes CASSLGDGRLGTGELFF.

Ten or more counts support this clone. The chain carries TRBV11-3 and TRBJ2-3; D is perhaps TRBD2 (5 bases). V lost 6 bases, J lost 1 base, and 11 bases lay in between. Germline-derived CDR1 and CDR2 are SGHNT and YENEEA. This CDR3 has 14 amino acids. CDR3 region: CASSPGLGTDTQYF. Written as DNA, the CDR3 is TGTGCCAGCAGTCCCGGACTGGGCACAGATACGCAGTATTTT.

In this sample, this clone turned up many times. The V gene is TRBV6-8, the J gene TRBJ2-3; unclear D gene. Per the germline V gene, CDR1 is MNHGY and CDR2 is SAAAGT. Trimming left V 3 bases short and J 5 bases short, with 6 bases between. The CDR3 covers 12 residues. The DNA of the CDR3 is TGTGCCAGCAGTTATGACGAAGATACGCAGTATTTT. This gives the protein CASSYDEDTQYF.

This clone was seen repeatedly, ten times or more. CDR3 amino acids: CASSRGGDTQYF. The CDR3 DNA sequence: TGTGCCAGCAGCAGAGGGGGGGATACGCAGTATTTT. The rearrangement links TRBV9 to TRBJ2-3; possibly TRBD1 or TRBD2 for D (6 bases each). Trimming took 4 bases from V and 6 from J, leaving 9 bases between them. The CDR3 spans 12 residues. CDR1 is SGDLS and CDR2 is YYNGEE in the germline V gene.

This clone was seen repeatedly, ten times or more. The chain uses TRBV6-8 and TRBJ2-2; possibly TRBD2 for D (6 bases). This CDR3 region has 16 residues. Trimming removed 2 bases at V and 1 base at J, with 11 bases between. CDR1 MNHGY and CDR2 SAAAGT come from the germline V gene. CDR3 amino acids: CASSYVGGENTGELFF. The DNA of the CDR3 is TGTGCCAGCAGTTACGTCGGCGGGGAGAACACCGGGGAGCTGTTTTTT.

This chain joins TRBV6-8 and TRBJ1-2; 9 bases line up with TRBD1. The germline CDR1 and CDR2 sequences are MNHGY and SAAAGT. After removal of 6 bases from V and 7 bases from J, the junction contained 6 bases not matched to a gene. This CDR3 has 13 amino acids. The CDR3: CASRPRDRVGYTF. In DNA form, the CDR3 reads TGTGCCAGCAGACCCAGGGACAGGGTTGGCTACACCTTC.

The V and J genes are TRBV5-1 and TRBJ2-5; D may be TRBD1 (6 bases). Trimming removed 0 bases from V and 2 bases from J, with 11 bases in between. Germline V CDR1 and CDR2: SGHRS, YFSETQ. The CDR3 loop spans 15 amino acids. CDR3 DNA: TGCGCCAGCAGCTTGGGTACAGGGCCTCAAGAGACCCAGTACTTC. This gives the protein CASSLGTGPQETQYF.

This clone was counted many times. The V and J genes are TRBV6-8 and TRBJ2-1; 9 nucleotides align to TRBD2. CDR3 size: 15 residues. Germline values: CDR1 MNHGY, CDR2 SAAAGT. Germline trimming cut 5 bases from V and 4 bases from J; bases unmatched to any gene: 6. CDR3 sequence reads: CASSHLAGIYNEQFF. In DNA form, the CDR3 reads TGTGCCAGCAGTCACCTAGCGGGGATTTACAATGAGCAGTTCTTC.

The chain is built from TRBV30 and TRBJ2-1, with 11 bases identical to TRBD2. This CDR3 is built from 13 residues. V dropped 4 bases and J dropped 12; count of bases not matched to a gene: 8. Per germline, CDR1 GTSNPN and CDR2 SVGIG (reference sequence). CDR3: CAWKGLAGGWQFF. The CDR3 coding sequence is TGTGCCTGGAAGGGGCTAGCGGGGGGTTGGCAGTTCTTC.

This clone was counted a few times. The rearrangement links TRBV28 to TRBJ2-4; D ambiguous. CDR1 and CDR2 from the germline V gene are MDHEN and SYDVKM. This CDR3 comprises 15 residues. Trimming stripped 1 base from V and 0 bases from J, with 7 bases between. The CDR3 bases are TGTGCCAGCAGTTTATTCCGGCTAGCCAAAAACATTCAGTACTTC. This codes for CASSLFRLAKNIQYF.

In its sample, this clone ranks as medium-sized (0.01 to 0.1%). This chain connects TRBV6-8 to TRBJ1-1, with 7 bases matching TRBD1. CDR1 is MNHGY and CDR2 is SAAAGT in the germline V gene. The V gene end was trimmed by 4 bases and the J gene end by 1 base; junction bases not matched to a gene: 3. The CDR3 consists of 14 residues. The CDR3 loop reads CASSSQGENTEAFF. CDR3 coding DNA: TGTGCCAGCAGTTCCCAGGGGGAGAACACTGAAGCTTTCTTT.

This clone has more than one count but fewer than ten. The chain couples TRBV23-1 to TRBJ2-5, with D perhaps given as TRBD1 or TRBD2 (6 bases each). TRBV23-1 is recorded as an ORF, its role being uncertain. V lost 6 bases, J lost 5 bases, and 19 bases lay in between. The CDR3 extends over 15 amino acids. CDR3 DNA: TGCGCCAGCAGCTTAGGGGGGTGGATCGGGGAGACCCAGTACTTC. As protein: CASSLGGWIGETQYF.

This clone is labeled medium-sized. The chain recombines TRBV9 with TRBJ1-6, with 7 bases fitting TRBD1. The V gene's germline CDR1 is SGDLS and CDR2 YYNGEE. CDR3 length: 15 amino acids. The V gene end was trimmed by 3 bases and the J gene end by 5 bases; junction bases not matched to a gene: 5. CDR3 coding DNA: TGTGCCAGCAGCGCAGCCGGGACAGATAATTCACCCCTCCACTTT. Amino acids: CASSAAGTDNSPLHF.

This clone was seen ten or more times. The chain is built from TRBV11-3 and TRBJ1-3; 7 nucleotides agree with TRBD1. In germline, CDR1 is SGHNT, CDR2 YENEEA. The junction had 2 bases not matched to a gene; V was cut back by 4 bases and J by 2 bases. The CDR3 is 14 residues long. As DNA, the CDR3 is TGTGCCAGCAGCTGGACAGGAGCTGGAAACACCATATATTTT. This codes for CASSWTGAGNTIYF.

In this sample, this clone turned up a few times. V is TRBV11-3 and J is TRBJ2-2; the D call may be TRBD1 or TRBD2 (5 bases each). CDR1 and CDR2 (germline): SGHNT, YENEEA. CDR3 size: 14 residues. The V end was cut by 6 bases, the J end by 6 bases, with 14 bases between. In DNA, the CDR3 is TGTGCCAGCAGGCTCGGGACGACGGCCGGGGAGCTGTTTTTT. Translation: CASRLGTTAGELFF.

The V call is TRBV28, the J call TRBJ2-4, with D maybe TRBD1 (5 bases). Germline loops: CDR1 MDHEN, CDR2 SYDVKM. Deletions cut 2 bases from V and 4 bases from J, with 12 bases between. The CDR3 loop spans 15 amino acids. The CDR3 region is CASSLAGNLKNIQYF. The CDR3, as DNA: TGTGCCAGCAGTTTAGCAGGGAACCTAAAAAACATTCAGTACTTC.

This clone occurred a few times. The rearrangement joins TRBV11-3 to TRBJ2-7; D remains unclear. Germline CDR1 SGHNT, CDR2 YENEEA. CDR3 length equals 15 residues. V was cut by 0 bases and J by 8 bases, with 17 bases left in between. The CDR3 sequence: CASSLEISKEEKQYF. The DNA for the CDR3 is TGTGCCAGCAGCTTAGAAATCAGTAAAGAGGAAAAGCAGTACTTC. Complete variable domain (other parts from reference TRBV11-3 and TRBJ2-7): EAGVVQSPRYKIIEKKQPVAFWCNPISGHNTLYWYLQNLGQGPELLIRYENEEAVDDSQLPKDRFSAERLKGVDSTLKIQPAELGDSAVYLCASSLEISKEEKQYFGPGTRLTVT.

At least ten counts were recorded for this clone. The chain joins TRBV11-3 to TRBJ2-3, with D maybe TRBD1 (5 bases). From germline, CDR1 is SGHNT and CDR2 YENEEA. The CDR3 extends over 15 amino acids. Trimming cost V 3 bases and J 6 bases, with 16 bases left between them. The CDR3 nucleotides read TGTGCCAGCAGCTTGTTCTCTGGGGCCGGGGATACGCAGTATTTT. This encodes CASSLFSGAGDTQYF.

The V and J genes are TRBV5-1 and TRBJ2-5; 9 nucleotides line up with TRBD1. Germline CDR1 SGHRS, CDR2 YFSETQ. This CDR3 comprises 14 residues. The trim removed 4 bases at V and 5 bases at J, leaving 6 bases unmatched. Here the CDR3 reads CASSPGTGWETQYF. The CDR3 nucleotides read TGCGCCAGCAGCCCCGGGACAGGGTGGGAGACCCAGTACTTC. Complete variable domain (other parts from reference TRBV5-1 and TRBJ2-5): KAGVTQTPRYLIKTRGQQVTLSCSPISGHRSVSWYQQTPGQGLQFLFEYFSETQRNKGNFPGRFSGRQFSNSRSEMNVSTLELGDSALYLCASSPGTGWETQYFGPGTRLLVL.